This TCR beta chain appears in the sequencing data of a study of early T cells in non-severe SARS-CoV-2 infection. Study overall: The study sequenced bulk RNA from unsorted whole blood, with chains unpaired.

This clonotype was recorded many times. What it binds is unknown. The germline V gene encodes CDR1 MNHEY and CDR2 SVGEGT. The CDR3 covers 12 residues. Trimming removed 6 bases at V and 8 bases at J, with 11 bases between. Study-level points and caveats: VDJdb matching skewed toward anti-spike CD8 responses, missing private and CD4 specificities.

Unique molecular identifiers (one per individual cDNA molecule) were attached. One entry per CDR3 protein, called by TCRdb with MiXCR from the 5' RACE reads. This sample has more than 80,000 distinct CDR3 sequences, with over 15% found just once. Sequenced: whole blood. The chain joins TRBV6-2 or TRBV6-3 to TRBJ2-1; D remains unclear. The sequence was collected from an adult who was a healthcare worker with PCR-confirmed SARS-CoV-2 infection or an uninfected control (not recorded which). The CDR3 loop reads CASSRHGDEQFF. CDR3 in DNA: TGTGCCAGCAGCCGCCATGGCGATGAGCAGTTCTTC.